This is a list of T cell receptor beta chains from one sample in a study. TCRdb ran MiXCR on the RT-PCR reads and lists one entry per CDR3 protein. There are 650,000 to 800,000 distinct CDR3 sequences in the sample; 14% occur only once, and about 3.9% lies in the top ten. The material sequenced was memory CD4+ T cells from blood. These receptors originate from a female donor in good health, serving as a healthy control. CDR3s include the opening cysteine and the closing phenylalanine or tryptophan. The order of the fields is J gene, clone size, V gene, D gene, CDR3 DNA, CDR3 protein. The D gene is left open where the match is weak. Rows may omit the clone size; those that give it use once, few, many or a size class.

J: TRBJ1-2; size: .; V: TRBV7-2; D: .; DNA: TGTGCCAGCAGCTCTCAGGGTCCCTATGGCTACACCTTC; CDR3: CASSSQGPYGYTF
J: TRBJ1-6; size: many; V: TRBV6-5; D: TRBD1; DNA: TGTGCCAGCAGTAACCCGGGACAGGGGGCACACTCCTATAATTCACCCCTCCACTTT; CDR3: CASSNPGQGAHSYNSPLHF
J: TRBJ2-1; size: .; V: TRBV27; D: .; DNA: TGTGCCAGCAGTTCACTAGGGAGTAATGAGCAGTTCTTC; CDR3: CASSSLGSNEQFF
J: TRBJ2-7; size: .; V: TRBV6-2/TRBV6-3; D: .; DNA: TGTGCCAGCAGTTACTCGAACAGCGGTACCTACGAGCAGTACTTC; CDR3: CASSYSNSGTYEQYF
J: TRBJ2-1; size: .; V: TRBV24-1; D: TRBD1; DNA: TGTGCCACCAGTGACCAGACAGGGGATCGGCAGTTCTTC; CDR3: CATSDQTGDRQFF
J: TRBJ2-7; size: .; V: TRBV12-3/TRBV12-4; D: .; DNA: TGTGCCAGCAGTTTAGAGGGCGGCTCGGGGGAGCAGTACTTC; CDR3: CASSLEGGSGEQYF
J: TRBJ1-5; size: .; V: TRBV6-1; D: .; DNA: TGTGCCAGCAGTGACGGTCGCAATCAGCCCCAGCATTTT; CDR3: CASSDGRNQPQHF
J: TRBJ2-1; size: few; V: TRBV27; D: .; DNA: TGTGCCAGCAGTTTTACAGGTCATCGGAATGAGCAGTTCTTC; CDR3: CASSFTGHRNEQFF
J: TRBJ2-3; size: many; V: TRBV29-1; D: .; DNA: TGCAGCGTCGAGGAGAGGGGCGCAGATACGCAGTATTTT; CDR3: CSVEERGADTQYF
J: TRBJ2-3; size: .; V: TRBV6-5; D: .; DNA: TGTGCCAGCAGGAGGACTTTAAGCACAGATACGCAGTATTTT; CDR3: CASRRTLSTDTQYF
J: TRBJ1-5; size: many; V: TRBV2; D: .; DNA: TGTGCCAGCAGCTTCGACGGGGCCGGCACCCAGCATTTT; CDR3: CASSFDGAGTQHF
J: TRBJ2-1; size: few; V: TRBV27; D: .; DNA: TGTGCCAGCAGTTTAATACAGGGATATAGTGAGCAGTTCTTC; CDR3: CASSLIQGYSEQFF
J: TRBJ1-2; size: .; V: TRBV10-2; D: TRBD1; DNA: TGCGCCAGCACAGGGGGTGGCGGCTACACCTTC; CDR3: CASTGGGGYTF
J: TRBJ1-4; size: many; V: TRBV4-1; D: .; DNA: TGCGCCAGCAGCCGCGTTGGACAGACAACTAATGAAAAACTGTTTTTT; CDR3: CASSRVGQTTNEKLFF
J: TRBJ1-1; size: few; V: TRBV25-1; D: .; DNA: TGTGCCAGCAGTGAATACCAAGAAGGGACTGAAGCTTTCTTT; CDR3: CASSEYQEGTEAFF
J: TRBJ2-5; size: many; V: TRBV5-4; D: .; DNA: TGTGCCAGCAGCTCAGGGGTTTTGGCCCAGTACTTC; CDR3: CASSSGVLAQYF
J: TRBJ2-2; size: .; V: TRBV7-8; D: .; DNA: TGTGCCAGCAGCTACACTAACACCGGGGAGCTGTTTTTT; CDR3: CASSYTNTGELFF
J: TRBJ2-1; size: .; V: TRBV27; D: .; DNA: TGTGCCAGCAGTTTCCCCCCTGGTTTAGGAGCGGGGCAGTTCTTC; CDR3: CASSFPPGLGAGQFF
J: TRBJ2-3; size: many; V: TRBV12-3/TRBV12-4; D: .; DNA: TGTGCCAGCAGTTTGATCAGCACAGATACGCAGTATTTT; CDR3: CASSLISTDTQYF
J: TRBJ2-7; size: few; V: TRBV28; D: TRBD2; DNA: TGTGCCAGCAGTTCGACTAGCGGGCCATCCCCCTACGAGCAGTACTTC; CDR3: CASSSTSGPSPYEQYF
J: TRBJ2-1; size: many; V: TRBV6-5; D: TRBD2; DNA: TGTGCCAGCAGTTACTCGGTCTCGGGGGGAAATGAGCAGTTCTTC; CDR3: CASSYSVSGGNEQFF
J: TRBJ1-5; size: few; V: TRBV11-2; D: .; DNA: TGTGCCAGCAGCTTGGCCGACGGCGGCAATCAGCCCCAGCATTTT; CDR3: CASSLADGGNQPQHF
J: TRBJ2-7; size: .; V: TRBV20-1; D: .; DNA: TGCAGTGCTAGAGATCGGAAGGGTTTCTCCTACGAGCAGTACTTC; CDR3: CSARDRKGFSYEQYF
J: TRBJ1-1; size: .; V: TRBV4-3; D: .; DNA: TGCGCCAGCAGCCCTCGGGGAAGGGTAGGGACTGAAGCTTTCTTT; CDR3: CASSPRGRVGTEAFF
J: TRBJ1-1; size: few; V: TRBV5-1; D: .; DNA: TGCGCCAGCAGCTCGAATTTAGAGGTTTTCTTT; CDR3: CASSSNLEVFF
J: TRBJ2-7; size: .; V: TRBV5-1; D: .; DNA: TGCGCCAGCAGTCCTGGGTCGGGGGATGGCTCCTACGAGCAGTACTTC; CDR3: CASSPGSGDGSYEQYF
J: TRBJ2-7; size: many; V: TRBV5-5; D: .; DNA: TGTGCCAGCAGCTTAGGGACATCGATTACCTACGAGCAGTACTTC; CDR3: CASSLGTSITYEQYF
J: TRBJ2-5; size: few; V: TRBV30; D: TRBD2; DNA: TGTGCCTGGAGTGTACGAGCGGGGGGGGAGACCCAGTACTTC; CDR3: CAWSVRAGGETQYF
J: TRBJ2-2; size: few; V: TRBV4-1; D: .; DNA: TGCGCCAGCAGCCAAACGTACACCGGGGAGCTGTTTTTT; CDR3: CASSQTYTGELFF
J: TRBJ2-1; size: .; V: TRBV20-1; D: .; DNA: TGCAGTGCTAGAGATCTCCGGGTAGCGTGGAATGAGCAGTTCTTC; CDR3: CSARDLRVAWNEQFF
J: TRBJ1-2; size: .; V: TRBV6-5; D: TRBD1; DNA: TGTGCCAGCAGTTACTCGACAGGGTGGCCCTATGGCTACACCTTC; CDR3: CASSYSTGWPYGYTF